These T cell receptor beta chains were read from a single sample in a study of cytomegalovirus exposure and HLA in healthy donors. Clones were sequenced by immunoSEQ multiplex PCR, and TCRdb holds only the in-frame ones, with some missing. Of around 110,000 clones in the sample, around three quarters were seen once. Sequencing input: PBMCs. These receptors were obtained from a woman aged 30 to 39 in good health and CMV-seronegative. Both conserved end residues are trimmed from each CDR3. The order of the fields is J gene, V gene, CDR3 protein.

>TRBJ1-4|TRBV4-2
ASSPLPDRVNEKLF
>TRBJ2-3|TRBV4-2
ASSQEAGTGTDTQY
>TRBJ1-1|TRBV30
AWSVQGFEAF
>TRBJ2-1|TRBV6-5
ASTPGGTGSNEQF
>TRBJ1-4|TRBV28
ASSPSGTGENEKLF
>TRBJ1-4|TRBV5-1
ASSPGTACELF
>TRBJ1-5|TRBV7-9
ASSKAGGQPQH
>TRBJ2-7|TRBV7-2
ASSSTGLAGGEQY
>TRBJ2-1|TRBV6-5
ASRQGQGGYNEQF
>TRBJ2-2|TRBV7-9
ASSSSLLNTGELF
>TRBJ1-2|TRBV6-1
ASSEIGQGAWGYT
>TRBJ2-2|TRBV13
ASSSTGDEPGELF
>TRBJ1-1|TRBV30
AWWGVEAF
>TRBJ2-3|TRBV2
ASKKQGRTDTQY
>TRBJ2-5|TRBV27
ASSPNREETQY
>TRBJ1-4|TRBV9
ASSVLAGTNEKLF
>TRBJ1-5|TRBV6-1
ASSEGRVWRQPQH
>TRBJ2-5|TRBV9
ASTPGSGRGETQY
>TRBJ1-5|TRBV28
ASTTGGLQPQH
>TRBJ1-2|TRBV4-2
ASSQDFTGNYGYT
>TRBJ2-7|TRBV30
AWSANWGGGYEQY
>TRBJ1-4|TRBV7-9
ASSLAGANEKLF
>TRBJ2-3|TRBV30
AWSVLGGFTDTQY
>TRBJ2-3|TRBV5-1
ASSMDSPDTQY